This TCR beta chain was identified in a study of blood T cell repertoires in COVID-19. About the study: The United States, Italy and Spain were the sources of the acute and convalescent COVID-19 samples. The analysed material was cDNA or gDNA that came from T cells, B-cell-depleted T cells, or PBMCs.

In the original processing: Amplifying reference gene primers gave estimates of nucleated cell counts. Repertoires were generated with immunoSEQ multiplex PCR, while TCRdb's copy carries only in-frame clones and drops some. The V and J calls and clone size come from that table; D and trimming were worked out from the DNA. The repertoire holds 160,000 or so clones, with about 86% as singletons. The V gene's germline CDR1 is MNHEY and CDR2 SVGEGT. Trimming at V came to 3 bases and at J to 3 bases, leaving 4 bases not matched to a gene. This CDR3 spans 15 amino acids. Sequenced sample: peripheral blood. This TCR was recovered from a woman of 80 years or more with acute or convalescent COVID-19. This rearrangement joins TRBV6-2 or TRBV6-3 to TRBJ1-5; 8 bases match TRBD1. Written as DNA, the CDR3 is TGTGCCAGCAGTTATGGGGACAGGCTCAATCAGCCCCAGCATTTT. Its translation is CASSYGDRLNQPQHF.